The rows below give T cell receptor beta chains drawn from one sample of a study of shared clonotypes between healthy human individuals. TCRdb's copy holds only in-frame clones and misses some; the assay was immunoSEQ multiplex PCR. The table records about 510,000 clones, 60% to 85% of them present only once. The sequenced sample was PBMCs. These receptor sequences come from a woman in her thirties or forties in good health. Some clones in this sample may be carry-over from other donors' samples. Both conserved end residues are part of each CDR3. The order of the fields is D gene, J gene, V gene, clone size, CDR3 DNA, CDR3 protein. The D gene is left open where the match is weak. Size tells how often a clone was seen (once, few, many) or the class of an expanded clone, and some rows leave it out.

D: NA; J: TRBJ2-7; V: TRBV28; size: NA; DNA: TGTGCCAGCAGTTTTGCGGGGAGCGAGCAGTACTTC; CDR3: CASSFAGSEQYF
D: NA; J: TRBJ2-5; V: TRBV30; size: NA; DNA: TGTGCCTGGGATGTAGCGAGAACAGAGACCCAGTACTTC; CDR3: CAWDVARTETQYF
D: NA; J: TRBJ2-5; V: TRBV5-6; size: NA; DNA: TGTGCCAGCAGCGGAGGGGCGGGACTGGGAGAGACCCAGTACTTC; CDR3: CASSGGAGLGETQYF
D: TRBD1; J: TRBJ2-5; V: TRBV7-9; size: NA; DNA: TGTGCCAGCAGCTTAATCAGGGGGCATGAGGAGACCCAGTACTTC; CDR3: CASSLIRGHEETQYF
D: TRBD2; J: TRBJ2-1; V: TRBV25-1; size: NA; DNA: TGTGCCAGCAGTGATATGGGACTAGCGGACTCCTACAATGAGCAGTTCTTC; CDR3: CASSDMGLADSYNEQFF
D: TRBD1; J: TRBJ1-2; V: TRBV7-8; size: few; DNA: TGTGCCAGCAGCTTAGCGGGGACAGGGGGTGTTGGCTACACCTTC; CDR3: CASSLAGTGGVGYTF
D: NA; J: TRBJ1-1; V: TRBV6-1; size: NA; DNA: TGTGCCAACACGAAATACATGAACACTGAAGCTTTCTTT; CDR3: CANTKYMNTEAFF
D: NA; J: TRBJ2-3; V: TRBV9; size: NA; DNA: TGTGCCAGCAGTGGGGGGACGTATAGCACAGATACGCAGTATTTT; CDR3: CASSGGTYSTDTQYF
D: NA; J: TRBJ2-3; V: TRBV11-3; size: NA; DNA: TGTGCCAGCAGTTTTACAGCCACAGATACGCAGTATTTT; CDR3: CASSFTATDTQYF
D: NA; J: TRBJ1-2; V: TRBV27; size: few; DNA: TGTGCCAGCAGTTTACGGGGTGGCTATGGCTACACCTTC; CDR3: CASSLRGGYGYTF
D: NA; J: TRBJ1-1; V: TRBV28; size: few; DNA: TGTGCCAGCCGATCCCCAGGGGCCAACACTGAAGCTTTCTTT; CDR3: CASRSPGANTEAFF
D: NA; J: TRBJ2-1; V: TRBV13; size: NA; DNA: TGTGCCAGCAGCTTAATTGGTGAGCAGTTCTTC; CDR3: CASSLIGEQFF
D: TRBD1; J: TRBJ1-1; V: TRBV5-8; size: few; DNA: TGTGCCAGCAGCCGGGACAGTTTGAACACTGAAGCTTTCTTT; CDR3: CASSRDSLNTEAFF
D: TRBD2; J: TRBJ2-7; V: TRBV19; size: NA; DNA: TGTGCCAGTAGTCCTGGCGCGGGACTAGCGGCGGGCGAGCAGTACTTC; CDR3: CASSPGAGLAAGEQYF
D: TRBD1; J: TRBJ2-2; V: TRBV7-8; size: NA; DNA: TGTGCCAGCAGCTATTTACCGACAGGGCAGAGGACCGGGGAGCTGTTTTTT; CDR3: CASSYLPTGQRTGELFF
D: NA; J: TRBJ2-3; V: TRBV18; size: NA; DNA: TGTGCCAGCTCACCGACTATCCAGGGGACAGATACGCAGTATTTT; CDR3: CASSPTIQGTDTQYF
D: TRBD1; J: TRBJ2-2; V: TRBV5-1; size: many; DNA: TGCGCCAGCAGGGACAGGGTGAACACCGGGGAGCTGTTTTTT; CDR3: CASRDRVNTGELFF
D: NA; J: TRBJ2-2; V: TRBV4-1; size: NA; DNA: TGCGCCAGCAGCCAAGATGTTGGTGGAGAGACCGGGGAGCTGTTTTTT; CDR3: CASSQDVGGETGELFF